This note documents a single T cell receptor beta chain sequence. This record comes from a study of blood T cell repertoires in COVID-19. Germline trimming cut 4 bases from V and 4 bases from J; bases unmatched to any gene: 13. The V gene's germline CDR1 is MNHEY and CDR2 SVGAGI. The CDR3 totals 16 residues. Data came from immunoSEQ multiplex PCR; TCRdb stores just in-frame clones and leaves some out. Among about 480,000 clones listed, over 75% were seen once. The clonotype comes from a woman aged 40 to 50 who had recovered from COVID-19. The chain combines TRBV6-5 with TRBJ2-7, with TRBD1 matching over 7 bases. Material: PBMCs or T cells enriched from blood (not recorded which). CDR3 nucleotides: TGTGCCAGCAGTTCGGACAGGCGTGTGGGCACTTACGAGCAGTACTTC. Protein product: CASSSDRRVGTYEQYF.